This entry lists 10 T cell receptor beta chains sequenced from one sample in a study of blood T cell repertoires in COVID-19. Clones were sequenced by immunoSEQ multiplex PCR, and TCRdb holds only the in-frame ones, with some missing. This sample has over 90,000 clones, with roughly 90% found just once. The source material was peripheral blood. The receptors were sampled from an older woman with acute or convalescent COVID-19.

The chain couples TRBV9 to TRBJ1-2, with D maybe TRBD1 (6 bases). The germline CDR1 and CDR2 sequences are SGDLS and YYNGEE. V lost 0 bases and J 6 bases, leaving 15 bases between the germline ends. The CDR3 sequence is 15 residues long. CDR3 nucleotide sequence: TGTGCCAGCAGCGTAGAAGGGACAACGTTACATGGCTACACCTTC. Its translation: CASSVEGTTLHGYTF.

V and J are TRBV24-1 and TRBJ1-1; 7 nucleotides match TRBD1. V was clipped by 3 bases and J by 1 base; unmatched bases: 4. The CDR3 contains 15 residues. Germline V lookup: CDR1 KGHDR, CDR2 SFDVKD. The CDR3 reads CATSDPGQPNTEAFF. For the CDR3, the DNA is TGTGCCACCAGTGATCCGGGACAGCCGAACACTGAAGCTTTCTTT.

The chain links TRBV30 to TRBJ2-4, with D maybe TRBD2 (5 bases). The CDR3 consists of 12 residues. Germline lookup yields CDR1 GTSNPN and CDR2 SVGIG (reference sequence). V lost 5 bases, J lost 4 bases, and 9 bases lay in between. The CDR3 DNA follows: TGTGCCTGGTCTAGCCCTAAAAACATTCAGTACTTC. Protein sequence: CAWSSPKNIQYF.

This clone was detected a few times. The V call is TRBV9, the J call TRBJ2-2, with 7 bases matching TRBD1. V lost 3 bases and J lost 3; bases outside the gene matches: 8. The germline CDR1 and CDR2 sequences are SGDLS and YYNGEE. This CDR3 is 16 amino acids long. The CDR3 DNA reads TGTGCCAGCAGCGCCCTTCGGGGACAGTACACCGGGGAGCTGTTTTTT. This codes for CASSALRGQYTGELFF. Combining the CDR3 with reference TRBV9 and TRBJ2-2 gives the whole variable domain DSGVTQTPKHLITATGQRVTLRCSPRSGDLSVYWYQQSLDQGLQFLIQYYNGEERAKGNILERFSAQQFPDLHSELNLSSLELGDSALYFCASSALRGQYTGELFFGEGSRLTVL.

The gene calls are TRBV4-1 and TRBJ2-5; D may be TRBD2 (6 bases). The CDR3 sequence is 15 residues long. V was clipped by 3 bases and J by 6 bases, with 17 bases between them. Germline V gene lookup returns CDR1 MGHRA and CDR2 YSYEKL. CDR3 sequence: CASSQGGSGPKTQYF. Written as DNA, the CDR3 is TGCGCCAGCAGCCAGGGGGGTAGTGGGCCAAAGACCCAGTACTTC.

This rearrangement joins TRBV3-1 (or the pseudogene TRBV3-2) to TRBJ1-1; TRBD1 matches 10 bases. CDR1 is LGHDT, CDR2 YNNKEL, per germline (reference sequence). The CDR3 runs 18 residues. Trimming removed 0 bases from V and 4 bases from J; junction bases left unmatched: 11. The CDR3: CASSQDYRTGGAGTEAFF. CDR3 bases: TGTGCCAGCAGCCAAGATTATCGGACAGGGGGGGCAGGCACTGAAGCTTTCTTT.

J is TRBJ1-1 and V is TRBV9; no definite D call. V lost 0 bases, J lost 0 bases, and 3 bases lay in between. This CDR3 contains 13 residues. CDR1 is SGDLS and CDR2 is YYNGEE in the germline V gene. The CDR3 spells CASSVGMNTEAFF. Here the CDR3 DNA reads TGTGCCAGCAGCGTAGGTATGAACACTGAAGCTTTCTTT.

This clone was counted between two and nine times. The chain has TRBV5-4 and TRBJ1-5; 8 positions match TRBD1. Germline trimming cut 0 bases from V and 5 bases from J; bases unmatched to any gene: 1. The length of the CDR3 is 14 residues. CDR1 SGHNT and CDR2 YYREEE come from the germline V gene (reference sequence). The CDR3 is CASSLDRGDQPQHF. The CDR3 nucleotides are TGTGCCAGCAGCTTGGACAGGGGGGATCAGCCCCAGCATTTT.

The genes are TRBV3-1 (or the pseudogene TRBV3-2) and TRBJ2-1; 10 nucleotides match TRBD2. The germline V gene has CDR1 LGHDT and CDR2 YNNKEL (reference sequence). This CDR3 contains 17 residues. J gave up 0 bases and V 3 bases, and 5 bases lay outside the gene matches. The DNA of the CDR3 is TGTGCCAGCAGCCAGGACGGACTAGCGGTCTCCTACAATGAGCAGTTCTTC. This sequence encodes CASSQDGLAVSYNEQFF.

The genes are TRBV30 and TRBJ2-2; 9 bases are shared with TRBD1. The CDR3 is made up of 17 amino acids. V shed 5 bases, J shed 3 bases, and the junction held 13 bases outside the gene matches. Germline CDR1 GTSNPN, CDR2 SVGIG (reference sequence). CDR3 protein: CAWGLSRDRVYTGELFF. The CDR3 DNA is TGTGCCTGGGGTTTGTCCCGGGACAGGGTCTACACCGGGGAGCTGTTTTTT.